The sequence of this T cell receptor beta chain was determined in a study of blood T cell repertoires in COVID-19 (dated by TCRdb to the early 2020s). Some background on the complete study: Collaborator samples came from the United States, Italy and Spain and covered acute and convalescent phases of COVID-19. The prospective study material was composed of cDNA or gDNA derived from T cells, B-cell-depleted T cells, or PBMCs. Deeply sampled blood TCRbeta repertoires from subjects exposed to, actively infected with, or recovered from COVID-19 were included in the dataset. The repertoires were made available in a free public database intended to serve as a resource for research on the immune response to SARS-CoV-2. The samples were drawn from two sources: the first 160 participants of the ongoing ImmuneRACE study, and 950 to 1,500 subjects contributed by 6 global collaborators. Nearly every sample came with metadata listing a de-identified subject ID, COVID-19 status, age in years and sex. HLA class I and class II types, where available, came from metadata supplied by the sample provider rather than from assay-based typing.

Another Seattle source contributed samples from volunteer blood donors who had recovered from COVID-19. The collaborating institutions used their own protocols to collect whole blood in K2EDTA tubes. For TCRbeta analysis, collaborators shipped samples as frozen whole blood, isolated PBMCs, or DNA extracted from either of those sample types. Details on this clone: Its recognized antigen is unknown. Per-nucleotide qualities are absent, and no much larger clonotype sits a single base away.

TCRbeta CDR3 regions were amplified from genomic DNA by means of the immunoSEQ Assay, a bias-controlled multiplex PCR. Per the source publication's procedure: The number of nucleated cells in each sample was estimated from the amplification of reference gene primers within the assay. Sequence reads were collapsed and filtered to measure the absolute abundance of every unique TCRbeta CDR3 rearrangement. For each sample, productive Simpson clonality was calculated as the square root of Simpson's diversity index over productive rearrangements. This immuneACCESS table, as held by TCRdb, lists in-frame sequences with V and J called but not all clones. Of the missing ones, under half trace to an unresolved V gene in checked studies; the others have no known cause. V and J calls and clone size are given by that table; D and trimming were obtained from the DNA. This sample lists under 300,000 clones; 84% were detected once. Together, the top ten hold approximately 1.4% of the sample.

From the cysteine through the phenylalanine, the CDR3 covers 14 amino acids. CDR3 DNA is the only sequence kept; it has 42 bases, read in frame from the first base. CDR1 MDHEN and CDR2 SYDVKM are derived from the germline V gene. For this chain, trimming is 4 bases at the V end and 4 bases at the J end, and the number of junction bases without a gene match is 3. The research as a whole found: The amount of clinical and demographic metadata varied by source and participant and was provided uncurated.

This clonotype was obtained from a woman aged 40 to 50 who had recovered from COVID-19. The rearrangement combines TRBV28 with TRBJ1-5; TRBD1 lines up with 8 middle nucleotides. The sample taken for sequencing was peripheral blood. The CDR3 region has the sequence CASSWTGNNQPQHF. The DNA sequence follows: TGTGCCAGCAGTTGGACAGGGAATAATCAGCCCCAGCATTTT.